This TCR beta chain emerged from a study of blood T cell repertoires in COVID-19. Data came from immunoSEQ multiplex PCR; TCRdb stores just in-frame clones and leaves some out. The sample lists approximately 60,000 clones; 82% were seen once. This clone was seen at least ten times. This CDR3 has 13 residues. V gave up 8 bases and J gave up 6 bases; unmatched junction bases: 6. The germline V gene encodes CDR1 SNHLY and CDR2 FYNNEI. This sequence originates from a woman aged 60-75 years with acute or convalescent COVID-19. This chain joins TRBV2 and TRBJ1-4; 7 bases align to TRBD1. The sequenced sample consisted of peripheral blood. The CDR3 nucleotides are TGTGCCAGCTTGACAGGGATTGATGAAAAACTGTTTTTT. This codes for CASLTGIDEKLFF.